A single sample gave rise to the 17 T cell receptor beta chains below, sequenced in a study of metastatic and nonmetastatic thyroid tumors. Every patient was untreated before thyroid surgery. With MiXCR, TCRdb reprocessed the PCR reads. The table has under 35,000 clones, around 30% seen once; the top ten hold roughly 32%. The sample was blood. These receptors were taken from a female donor with papillary thyroid cancer or a benign thyroid nodule (not recorded which). Some clones in this sample may be carry-over from other donors' samples.

This clone was counted ten times or more. The rearrangement joins TRBV6-2 or TRBV6-3 to TRBJ2-1, with TRBD2 matching 15 bases. CDR3 length: 15 residues. Germline V lookup: CDR1 MNHEY, CDR2 SVGEGT. V shed 4 bases, J shed 9 bases, and the junction held 4 bases outside the gene matches. The CDR3 region is CASSSGTSGRTEQFF. The CDR3 nucleotides are TGTGCCAGCAGTTCCGGGACTAGCGGGAGGACTGAGCAGTTCTTC.

This clone has at least ten counts. This chain connects TRBV27 to TRBJ1-6, with D possibly being TRBD1 (6 bases). CDR1 MNHEY and CDR2 SMNVEV come from the germline V gene (reference sequence). Trimming took 5 bases from V and 6 from J, leaving 14 bases between them. This CDR3 is built from 15 residues. CDR3 sequence: CASSTEQGANSPLHF. CDR3 nucleotides: TGTGCCAGCAGTACCGAACAGGGTGCTAATTCACCCCTCCACTTT.

This clone was seen repeatedly, ten times or more. The chain uses TRBV16 and TRBJ1-1, with D maybe TRBD1 (5 bases). Trimming stripped 0 bases from V and 1 base from J, with 6 bases between. CDR1 is KGHSY, CDR2 FQNENV, per germline. The CDR3 loop spans 14 amino acids. CDR3 sequence: CASSQSGGNTEAFF. Here the CDR3 DNA reads TGTGCCAGCAGCCAATCTGGGGGGAACACTGAAGCTTTCTTT.

This chain connects TRBV6-5 to TRBJ1-2, with 8 bases lining up with TRBD1. The CDR3 extends over 17 amino acids. V shed 5 bases, J shed 5 bases, and the junction held 16 bases outside the gene matches. Per the germline V gene, CDR1 is MNHEY and CDR2 is SVGAGI. The CDR3 nucleotides read TGTGCCAGCAGTCCCTCGACAGGGGTCAAGACCTTTTATGGCTACACCTTC. Translated, it gives CASSPSTGVKTFYGYTF.

This clone came up many times. V usage is TRBV5-1 and J usage is TRBJ2-7; TRBD1 matches 8 bases. This CDR3 has 16 residues. Germline loops: CDR1 SGHRS, CDR2 YFSETQ. Trimming removed 0 bases from V and 0 bases from J; junction bases left unmatched: 5. The CDR3 protein is CASSLGPDRASYEQYF. The CDR3 coding sequence is TGCGCCAGCAGCTTGGGGCCGGACAGGGCCTCCTACGAGCAGTACTTC. The full variable domain, rest sourced from reference TRBV5-1 and TRBJ2-7, is KAGVTQTPRYLIKTRGQQVTLSCSPISGHRSVSWYQQTPGQGLQFLFEYFSETQRNKGNFPGRFSGRQFSNSRSEMNVSTLELGDSALYLCASSLGPDRASYEQYFGPGTRLTVT.

This clone was picked up many times. The V and J genes are TRBV6-1 and TRBJ2-7, with D tentatively TRBD1 (5 bases). The CDR3 runs to 13 residues. The V and J ends lost 7 bases and 0 bases respectively, with 10 bases between them. The V gene's germline CDR1 is MNHNS and CDR2 SASEGT. In nucleotides, the CDR3 is TGTGCCAGCACGCCCGACAGCTCCTACGAGCAGTACTTC. It specifies CASTPDSSYEQYF.

This clone was counted many times. The chain recombines TRBV19 with TRBJ2-2; D might be TRBD2 (6 bases). The V end lost 3 bases, the J end lost 6 bases, and 11 bases lay between the germline ends. Germline lookup yields CDR1 LNHDA and CDR2 SQIVND (reference sequence). The CDR3 totals 14 residues. This chain's CDR3 is CASSMFWEAGELFF. The CDR3 DNA reads TGTGCCAGTAGTATGTTTTGGGAGGCCGGGGAGCTGTTTTTT.

This clone was picked up many times. V is TRBV18 and J is TRBJ1-5, with D possibly TRBD1 on 5 matching bases. CDR3 length equals 14 residues. Trimming left V 6 bases short and J 1 base short, with 10 bases between. CDR1 is KGHSH, CDR2 LQKENI, per germline. The CDR3 sequence: CASSPGLSNQPQHF. CDR3 coding DNA: TGTGCCAGCTCTCCAGGGTTGAGCAATCAGCCCCAGCATTTT.

This clone was detected ten times or more. The chain is built from TRBV28 and TRBJ2-2, with 7 bases aligning to TRBD1. Germline V gives CDR1 MDHEN, CDR2 SYDVKM. V lost 5 bases, J lost 5 bases, and 5 bases stayed unmatched. This CDR3 is 14 amino acids long. DNA for the CDR3: TGTGCCAGCAGTGGGACAGCGAGAACCGGGGAGCTGTTTTTT. This gives the protein CASSGTARTGELFF.

Many counts were recorded for this clone. This chain links TRBV5-6 with TRBJ2-1, with no clear D. Trimming cost V 6 bases and J 4 bases, with 8 bases left between them. The CDR3 has 12 residues. From germline, CDR1 is SGHDT and CDR2 YYEEEE. The CDR3 nucleotides read TGTGCCAGCACGACTGATTACAATGAGCAGTTCTTC. This sequence encodes CASTTDYNEQFF.

This clone has a count of ten or more. The chain employs TRBV20-1 and TRBJ2-1, with D tentatively TRBD2 (6 bases). The CDR3 is made up of 16 amino acids. V was trimmed by 0 bases and J by 0 bases, leaving 12 bases between them. CDR1 DFQATT and CDR2 SNEGSKA come from the germline V gene (reference sequence). CDR3 nucleotide sequence: TGCAGTGCTAGAGATACGGGACTGCGCTCCTACAATGAGCAGTTCTTC. Residues: CSARDTGLRSYNEQFF.

The V gene is TRBV11-2, the J gene TRBJ2-1; D uncertain. V was shortened by 5 bases and J by 1 base, with 15 bases between the two germline ends. This CDR3 has 16 residues. Germline lookup yields CDR1 SGHAT and CDR2 FQNNGV. CDR3 DNA: TGTGCCAGCAGCGACTTGGGGTCTTCTTCCTACAATGAGCAGTTCTTC. Its protein is CASSDLGSSSYNEQFF.

The chain links TRBV28 to TRBJ2-5; D perhaps matches TRBD2 (5 bases). This CDR3 contains 14 residues. With 6 bases removed from V and 4 bases from J, the gap between germline ends came to 15 bases. Germline V CDR1 and CDR2: MDHEN, SYDVKM. For the CDR3, the DNA is TGTGCCAGCAGATGGGCCCCCGAGGGAGAGACCCAGTACTTC. Translating gives CASRWAPEGETQYF.

This clone was seen only a few times. This sequence joins TRBV12-3 or TRBV12-4 and TRBJ2-1, with 10 positions matching TRBD2. The V segment lost 6 bases and the J segment 3 bases; nucleotides outside the gene matches: 5. The CDR3 has 15 residues. This CDR3 reads CASSSTSGNYNEQFF. CDR3 bases: TGTGCCAGCAGCTCCACTAGCGGGAACTACAATGAGCAGTTCTTC.

Ten or more counts support this clone. J is TRBJ2-5 and V is TRBV19; D is ambiguous. The CDR3 totals 13 residues. The germline CDR1 and CDR2 sequences are LNHDA and SQIVND (reference sequence). V lost 3 bases to trimming and J lost 2 bases, with 7 bases between them. The CDR3: CASSIARQETQYF. The CDR3 DNA reads TGTGCCAGTAGTATTGCTAGACAAGAGACCCAGTACTTC.

This clone was counted many times. A read error may be the cause here, since a much bigger clone is one base away. The sample has other DNA sequences that encode this CDR3 too. The rearrangement joins TRBV19 to TRBJ1-4, with 7 bases fitting TRBD1. Looked up from germline, CDR1 is LNHDA and CDR2 is SQIVND (reference sequence). CDR3 length equals 15 residues. V shed 5 bases and J 3 bases; nucleotides not matched to a gene: 6. CDR3 in DNA: TGTGCCAGTAGTCCCCGGAGGGGGCCTAATGAAAAACTGTTTTTT. Amino acids: CASSPRRGPNEKLFF.

This clone was observed at least ten times. The genes are TRBV4-3 and TRBJ1-2; 10 nucleotides line up with TRBD1. With V trimmed by 0 bases and J by 2 bases, 3 bases remained unmatched. The CDR3 extends over 16 amino acids. Germline V CDR1 and CDR2: LGHNA, YSLEER. The CDR3 DNA is TGCGCCAGCAGCCAAGATCGGGACAGGGGAAACTATGGCTACACCTTC. Translated, it gives CASSQDRDRGNYGYTF.